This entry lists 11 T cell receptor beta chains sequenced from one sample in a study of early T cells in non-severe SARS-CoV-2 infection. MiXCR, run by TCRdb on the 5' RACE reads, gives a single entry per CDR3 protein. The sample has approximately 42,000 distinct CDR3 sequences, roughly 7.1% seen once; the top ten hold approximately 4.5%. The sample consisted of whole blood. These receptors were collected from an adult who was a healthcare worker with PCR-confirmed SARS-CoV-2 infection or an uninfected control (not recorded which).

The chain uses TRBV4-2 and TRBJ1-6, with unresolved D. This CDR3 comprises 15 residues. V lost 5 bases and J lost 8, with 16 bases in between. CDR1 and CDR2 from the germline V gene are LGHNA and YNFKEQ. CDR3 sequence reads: CASSSRRHGDSPLHF. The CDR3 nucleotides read TGTGCCAGCAGCTCGCGCAGACATGGGGATTCACCCCTCCACTTT.

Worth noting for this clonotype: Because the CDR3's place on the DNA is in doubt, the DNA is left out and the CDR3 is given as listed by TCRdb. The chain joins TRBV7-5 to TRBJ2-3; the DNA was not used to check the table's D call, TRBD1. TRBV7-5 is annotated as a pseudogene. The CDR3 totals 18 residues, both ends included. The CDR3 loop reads CISVPEASSLTSTDTQYF.

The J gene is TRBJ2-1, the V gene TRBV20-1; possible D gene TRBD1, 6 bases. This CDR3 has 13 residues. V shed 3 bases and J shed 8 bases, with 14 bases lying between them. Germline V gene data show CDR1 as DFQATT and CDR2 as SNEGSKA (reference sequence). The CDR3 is CSARTWGPDEQFF. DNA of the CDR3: TGCAGTGCTAGGACCTGGGGGCCAGATGAGCAGTTCTTC.

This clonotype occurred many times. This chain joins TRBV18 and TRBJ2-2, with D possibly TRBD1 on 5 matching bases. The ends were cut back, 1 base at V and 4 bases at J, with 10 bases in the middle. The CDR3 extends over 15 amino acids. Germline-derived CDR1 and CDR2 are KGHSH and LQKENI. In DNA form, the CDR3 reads TGTGCCAGCTCACCACGGCAGGGCGGCACCGGGGAGCTGTTTTTT. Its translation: CASSPRQGGTGELFF.

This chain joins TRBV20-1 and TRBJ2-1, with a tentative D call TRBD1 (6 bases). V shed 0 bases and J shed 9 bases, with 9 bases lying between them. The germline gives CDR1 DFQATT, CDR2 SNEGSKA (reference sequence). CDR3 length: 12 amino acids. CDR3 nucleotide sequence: TGCAGTGCTAGAGAGGGGGCAAGTGAGCAGTTCTTC. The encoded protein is CSAREGASEQFF.

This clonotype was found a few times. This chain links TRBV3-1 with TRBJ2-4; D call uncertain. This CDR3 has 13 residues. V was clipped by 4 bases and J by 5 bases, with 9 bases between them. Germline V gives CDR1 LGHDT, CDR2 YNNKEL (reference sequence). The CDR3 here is CASSPGLQNIQYF. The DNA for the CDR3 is TGTGCCAGCAGCCCGGGTCTCCAAAACATTCAGTACTTC.

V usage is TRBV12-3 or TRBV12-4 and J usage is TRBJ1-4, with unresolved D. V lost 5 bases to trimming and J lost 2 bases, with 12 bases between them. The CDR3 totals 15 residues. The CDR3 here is CASSPLDRTNEKLFF. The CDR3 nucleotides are TGTGCCAGCAGTCCCCTTGATCGGACTAATGAAAAACTGTTTTTT.

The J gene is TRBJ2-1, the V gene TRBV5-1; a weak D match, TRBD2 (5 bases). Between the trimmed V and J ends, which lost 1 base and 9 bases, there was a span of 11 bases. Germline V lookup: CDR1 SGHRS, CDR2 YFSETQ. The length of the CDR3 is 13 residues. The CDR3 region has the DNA TGCGCCAGCAGCTTGACTAGAGGCGGTGAGCAGTTCTTC. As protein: CASSLTRGGEQFF. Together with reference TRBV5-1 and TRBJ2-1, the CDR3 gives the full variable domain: KAGVTQTPRYLIKTRGQQVTLSCSPISGHRSVSWYQQTPGQGLQFLFEYFSETQRNKGNFPGRFSGRQFSNSRSEMNVSTLELGDSALYLCASSLTRGGEQFFGPGTRLTVL.

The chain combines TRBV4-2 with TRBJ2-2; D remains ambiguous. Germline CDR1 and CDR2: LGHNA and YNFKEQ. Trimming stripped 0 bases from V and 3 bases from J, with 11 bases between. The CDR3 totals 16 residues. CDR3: CASSQDRVAYTGELFF. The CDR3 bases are TGTGCCAGCAGCCAAGATCGGGTAGCTTACACCGGGGAGCTGTTTTTT.

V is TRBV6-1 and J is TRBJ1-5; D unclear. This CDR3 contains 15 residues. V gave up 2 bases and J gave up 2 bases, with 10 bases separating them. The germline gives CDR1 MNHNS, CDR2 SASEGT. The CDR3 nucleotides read TGTGCCAGCAGTGAACAACCCGAGGGCAATCAGCCCCAGCATTTT. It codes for CASSEQPEGNQPQHF.

CDR3 DNA sequence: TGTGCCAGCAGCCGCCGGGGAGCGGGGGACAATACGCAGTATTTT. Its protein is CASSRRGAGDNTQYF. The chain carries TRBV11-2 and TRBJ2-3; 8 nucleotides align to TRBD2. From germline, CDR1 is SGHAT and CDR2 FQNNGV. The J segment lost 7 bases and the V segment lost 5 bases, leaving 11 bases of the junction unmatched. This CDR3 spans 15 amino acids.